These T cell receptor beta chains were read from a single sample in a study of blood T cell repertoires in COVID-19. TCRdb's table, derived via immunoSEQ multiplex PCR, lists solely in-frame clones and lacks some. The repertoire holds over 300,000 clones, with roughly 90% as singletons. Sequenced sample: peripheral blood. The receptors come from a man aged 18 to 30 who had recovered from COVID-19. The CDR3 runs from the conserved cysteine through the conserved F or W. A D gene is named only where the DNA matches it firmly. Clone sizes are given selectively: once, few, many, or a class where the clone is expanded.

>once|15|TRBJ2-1|TRBD2|TRBV5-4
TGTGCCAGCAGCTTGGGACTAGCGGGCCAAAATGAGCAGTTCTTC
CASSLGLAGQNEQFF
>once|12|TRBJ1-1|.|TRBV6-2/TRBV6-3
TGTGCCAGCAGTGAGATGTCCTTTGAAGCTTTCTTT
CASSEMSFEAFF
>.|18|TRBJ1-6|TRBD1|TRBV19
TGTGCCAGTAGTATCACAAATCGGGACAGGACGAGCAATTCACCCCTCCACTTT
CASSITNRDRTSNSPLHF
>.|13|TRBJ1-1|.|TRBV7-9
TGTGCCAGCAGCCAGGGATTTTCGACTGAAGCTTTCTTT
CASSQGFSTEAFF
>.|14|TRBJ2-7|TRBD1|TRBV19
TGTGCCAGTAGTGCGGACAGGGAAATCAACGAGCAGTACTTC
CASSADREINEQYF
>.|17|TRBJ1-2|TRBD1|TRBV6-1
TGTGCCAGCAGTGAAGCGGGGACAGGGGGCTACGTCTATGGCTACACCTTC
CASSEAGTGGYVYGYTF
>once|15|TRBJ1-6|TRBD1|TRBV3-1/TRBV3-2
TGTGCCAGCAGCCAGGGGACAGGGTTTGGTTCACCCCTCCACTTT
CASSQGTGFGSPLHF
>.|14|TRBJ2-7|.|TRBV6-6
TGTGCCAGCAGTTACTCCCAGATAGGAGGGGAGCAGTACTTC
CASSYSQIGGEQYF
>.|13|TRBJ2-5|TRBD2|TRBV5-1
TGCGCCAGCAGTAATAGCGGGAGTGAGACCCAGTACTTC
CASSNSGSETQYF
>.|15|TRBJ2-3|TRBD1|TRBV11-3
TGTGCCAGCAGCCAAGGGACAGGGAGCACAGATACGCAGTATTTT
CASSQGTGSTDTQYF
>.|14|TRBJ2-5|.|TRBV9
TGTGCCAGCAGCGTTGGAGGGGTGAAGGAGACCCAGTACTTC
CASSVGGVKETQYF
>.|15|TRBJ2-5|.|TRBV15
TGTGCCACCAGCAGAGATCTCCCAGGGCAAGAGACCCAGTACTTC
CATSRDLPGQETQYF
>.|14|TRBJ1-4|.|TRBV29-1
TGCAGCGTTGCAGGCCTCCCAACTAATGAAAAACTGTTTTTT
CSVAGLPTNEKLFF
>.|13|TRBJ2-7|TRBD2|TRBV19
TGTGCCAGTAGTATCAGTGGGAGGGAAGAGCAGTACTTC
CASSISGREEQYF
>.|13|TRBJ2-5|TRBD1|TRBV5-6
TGTGCCAGCAGCCGACAGGGTCCAGAGACCCAGTACTTC
CASSRQGPETQYF
>.|17|TRBJ2-1|.|TRBV11-2
TGTGCCAGCAGCTTAGAGAAAGCGGTCTCTTCATACAATGAGCAGTTCTTC
CASSLEKAVSSYNEQFF
>.|16|TRBJ2-7|.|TRBV13
TGTGCCAGCAGCTCAACTACAGGCTACTCCTCCTACGAGCAGTACTTC
CASSSTTGYSSYEQYF
>.|13|TRBJ1-2|.|TRBV6-5
TGTGCCAGCAGTTACTCCTACGACTATGGCTACACCTTC
CASSYSYDYGYTF
>.|16|TRBJ2-1|.|TRBV6-2/TRBV6-3
TGTGCCAGCAGTTACTTCAGCCGGGGGGCATACAATGAGCAGTTCTTC
CASSYFSRGAYNEQFF
>.|14|TRBJ2-7|.|TRBV4-1
TGCGCCAGCAGCCCTACCGGAGCTGTTTACGAGCAGTACTTC
CASSPTGAVYEQYF
>.|16|TRBJ1-1|TRBD1|TRBV19
TGTGCCAGTAGTAGGGACAGGGGGAGGAAGGTCACTGAAGCTTTCTTT
CASSRDRGRKVTEAFF
>once|15|TRBJ2-7|TRBD2|TRBV27
TGTGCCAGCAGTTTTATGTTAGCGGGACTATACGAGCAGTACTTC
CASSFMLAGLYEQYF
>.|15|TRBJ2-7|TRBD1|TRBV9
TGTGCCAGCAGCGTAGCCCCAACAGGGGGCCACGAGCAGTACTTC
CASSVAPTGGHEQYF
>.|13|TRBJ1-5|.|TRBV30
TGTGCCTGGAGTGAGTCGGAGAGCCAGCCCCAGCATTTT
CAWSESESQPQHF
>.|14|TRBJ2-5|.|TRBV6-6
TGTGCCAGCAGACGCGCCGGTCATGATGAGACCCAGTACTTC
CASRRAGHDETQYF
>.|14|TRBJ2-1|.|TRBV10-2
TGCGCCAGCAGTGAAGGGAGCTCCTACAATGAGCAGTTCTTC
CASSEGSSYNEQFF
>once|17|TRBJ1-2|.|TRBV28
TGTGCCAGCAGTTTCTACAGGGATATATCTAGTGGCTATGGCTACACCTTC
CASSFYRDISSGYGYTF
>.|15|TRBJ2-5|TRBD2|TRBV5-4
TGTGCCAGCAGCGGTACGGCGGGAGGGGGGGAGACCCAGTACTTC
CASSGTAGGGETQYF
>once|15|TRBJ1-3|.|TRBV5-6
TGTGCCAGCAGCTTGGTCCGGGCGGGAGGAAACACCATATATTTT
CASSLVRAGGNTIYF
>.|15|TRBJ1-5|.|TRBV27
TGTGCCAGCAGAGACGAGACAGGAGTAAATCAGCCCCAGCATTTT
CASRDETGVNQPQHF
>.|15|TRBJ1-6|TRBD1|TRBV19
TGTGCCAGTAGTAAGGGACAGAATTATAATTCACCCCTCCACTTT
CASSKGQNYNSPLHF
>.|14|TRBJ2-7|.|TRBV7-9
TGTGCCAGCAGCTTAGACTGGCAGGGTGACGAGCAGTACTTC
CASSLDWQGDEQYF
>.|15|TRBJ2-3|TRBD1|TRBV6-2/TRBV6-3
TGTGCCAGCAGTCTATTGCAGGGGGGCACAGATACGCAGTATTTT
CASSLLQGGTDTQYF
>.|15|TRBJ2-1|TRBD1|TRBV5-4
TGTGCCAGCAGCCAGGGACAGGGCTCCTACAATGAGCAGTTCTTC
CASSQGQGSYNEQFF
>.|14|TRBJ2-7|TRBD1|TRBV9
TGTGCCAGCAGCGAGGGACAGGTCTCCTACGAGCAGTACTTC
CASSEGQVSYEQYF
>.|11|TRBJ2-7|TRBD1|TRBV19
TGTGCCAGCAGACAGGGGTACGAGCAGTACTTC
CASRQGYEQYF
>.|15|TRBJ1-3|.|TRBV15
TGTGCCACCAGCAGAGGAACAGGCGCTGGAAACACCATATATTTT
CATSRGTGAGNTIYF
>.|14|TRBJ1-1|TRBD1|TRBV6-5
TGTGCCAGCAGCCGGGGACAGTCCGGGACTGAAGCTTTCTTT
CASSRGQSGTEAFF
>.|16|TRBJ2-2|TRBD1|TRBV18
TGTGCCAGCTCACCGCTGACAGGGCAAGGTACCGGGGAGCTGTTTTTT
CASSPLTGQGTGELFF
>.|15|TRBJ2-3|TRBD2|TRBV10-2
TGCGCCAGCAGTGAGGGACTAGCGGGAGCGGATACGCAGTATTTT
CASSEGLAGADTQYF
>.|13|TRBJ1-1|.|TRBV6-5
TGTGCCACCTTGGGACAACTGAACACTGAAGCTTTCTTT
CATLGQLNTEAFF
>.|15|TRBJ2-7|TRBD2|TRBV5-1
TGCGCCAGCAGCCACCGGACTAGCGTAAGCTACGAGCAGTACTTC
CASSHRTSVSYEQYF
>.|14|TRBJ2-2|TRBD1|TRBV5-1
TGCGCCAGCAGCAGACAGGGGGTAGTAGGGGAGCTGTTTTTT
CASSRQGVVGELFF
>.|16|TRBJ2-7|.|TRBV28
TGTGCCAGCAGCACCTTTGGGGACTTGAGAGGCCCAGCGCAGTACTTC
CASSTFGDLRGPAQYF
>.|14|TRBJ2-2|.|TRBV19
TGTGCCAGTAGTACGGGCCCGGGGGCCGGGGAGCTGTTTTTT
CASSTGPGAGELFF
>.|11|TRBJ2-5|.|TRBV2
TGTGCCAGCAGTCTACAAGAGACCCAGTACTTC
CASSLQETQYF
>once|11|TRBJ1-1|.|TRBV20-1
TGCAGAGGAGGAGGGTCCTATGAAGCTTTCTTT
CRGGGSYEAFF
>.|15|TRBJ2-1|TRBD2|TRBV13
TGTGCCAGCAGCTTCGGACTAGCGGGGAGGAATGAGCAGTTCTTC
CASSFGLAGRNEQFF
>.|14|TRBJ2-2|TRBD2|TRBV11-2
TGTGCCAGCAGCTTCGGGAGGTACACCGGGGAGCTGTTTTTT
CASSFGRYTGELFF
>.|14|TRBJ1-1|.|TRBV10-3
TGTGCCATCAGTGGACAGTTCATGAACACTGAAGCTTTCTTT
CAISGQFMNTEAFF
>.|16|TRBJ2-3|TRBD2|TRBV5-4
TGTGCCAGCAGTCCAGCGGGACTAGCGAGTACAGATACGCAGTATTTT
CASSPAGLASTDTQYF
>.|13|TRBJ2-7|.|TRBV6-1
TGTGCCAGCAGTGAAAGGGGTTACTACGAGCAGTACTTC
CASSERGYYEQYF
>.|15|TRBJ2-5|.|TRBV29-1
TGCAGCGTTGAGTCACGAGCGAACCTTAAAGAGACCCAGTACTTC
CSVESRANLKETQYF
>.|13|TRBJ2-7|.|TRBV4-1
TGCGCCAGCAGCCTCCATTCCAACTACGAGCAGTACTTC
CASSLHSNYEQYF
>.|15|TRBJ2-1|.|TRBV11-2
TGTGCCAGCAGCTTAGAGTTTCTAGCAAGTGGTGAGCAGTTCTTC
CASSLEFLASGEQFF
>.|15|TRBJ1-1|TRBD1|TRBV7-9
TGTGCCAGCAGCTCAGGGGGTTTGTGGAACACTGAAGCTTTCTTT
CASSSGGLWNTEAFF
>.|16|TRBJ2-5|.|TRBV11-2
TGTGCCAGCAGCTTAGAGCCCCGGGGGGCGAGGGAGACCCAGTACTTC
CASSLEPRGARETQYF